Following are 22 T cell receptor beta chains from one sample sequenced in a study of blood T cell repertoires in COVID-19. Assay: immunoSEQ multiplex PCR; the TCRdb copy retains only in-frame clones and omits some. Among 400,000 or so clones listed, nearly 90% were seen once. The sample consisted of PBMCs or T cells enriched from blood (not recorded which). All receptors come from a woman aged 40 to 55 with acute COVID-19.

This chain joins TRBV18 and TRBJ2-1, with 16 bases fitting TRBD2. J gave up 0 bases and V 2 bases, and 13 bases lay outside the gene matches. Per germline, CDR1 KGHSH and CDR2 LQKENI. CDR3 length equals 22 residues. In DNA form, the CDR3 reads TGTGCCAGCTCACCAGGGACTAGCGGGGGGGACAATCTGAGGAGCTCCTACAATGAGCAGTTCTTC. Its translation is CASSPGTSGGDNLRSSYNEQFF. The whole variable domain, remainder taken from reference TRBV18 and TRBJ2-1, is NAGVMQNPRHLVRRRGQEARLRCSPMKGHSHVYWYRQLPEEGLKFMVYLQKENIIDESGMPKERFSAEFPKEGPSILRIQQVVRGDSAAYFCASSPGTSGGDNLRSSYNEQFFGPGTRLTVL.

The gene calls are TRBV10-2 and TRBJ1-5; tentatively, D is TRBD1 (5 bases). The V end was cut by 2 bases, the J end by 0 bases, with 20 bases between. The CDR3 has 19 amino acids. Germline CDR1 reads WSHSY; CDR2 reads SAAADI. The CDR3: CASSEEAFPGGYSNQPQHF. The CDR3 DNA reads TGCGCCAGCAGTGAGGAGGCATTCCCGGGGGGATATAGCAATCAGCCCCAGCATTTT.

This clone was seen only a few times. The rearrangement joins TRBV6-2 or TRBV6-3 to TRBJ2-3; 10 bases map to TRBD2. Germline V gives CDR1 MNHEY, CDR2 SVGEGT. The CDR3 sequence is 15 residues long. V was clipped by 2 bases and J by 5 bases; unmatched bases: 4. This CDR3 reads CASSYPSGGIDTQYF. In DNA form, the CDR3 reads TGTGCCAGCAGTTACCCTAGCGGGGGTATAGATACGCAGTATTTT.

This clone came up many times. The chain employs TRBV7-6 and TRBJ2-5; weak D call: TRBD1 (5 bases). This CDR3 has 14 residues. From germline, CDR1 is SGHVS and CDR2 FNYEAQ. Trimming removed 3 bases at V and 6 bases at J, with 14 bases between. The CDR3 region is CASSLGTGAQTQYF. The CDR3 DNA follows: TGTGCCAGCAGCTTGGGAACTGGGGCGCAGACCCAGTACTTC.

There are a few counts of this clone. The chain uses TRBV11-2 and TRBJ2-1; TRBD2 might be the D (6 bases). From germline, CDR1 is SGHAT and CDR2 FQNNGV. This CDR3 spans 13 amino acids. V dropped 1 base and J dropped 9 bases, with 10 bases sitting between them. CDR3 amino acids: CASSLGSAGEQFF. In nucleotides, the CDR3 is TGTGCCAGCAGCTTAGGTTCAGCGGGTGAGCAGTTCTTC.

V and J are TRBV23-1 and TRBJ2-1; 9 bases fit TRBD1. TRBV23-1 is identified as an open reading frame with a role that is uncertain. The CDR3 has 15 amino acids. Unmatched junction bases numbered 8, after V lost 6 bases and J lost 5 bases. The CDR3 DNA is TGCGCCAGCAGGAGGGACAGGGTGGTGGACAATGAGCAGTTCTTC. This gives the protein CASRRDRVVDNEQFF.

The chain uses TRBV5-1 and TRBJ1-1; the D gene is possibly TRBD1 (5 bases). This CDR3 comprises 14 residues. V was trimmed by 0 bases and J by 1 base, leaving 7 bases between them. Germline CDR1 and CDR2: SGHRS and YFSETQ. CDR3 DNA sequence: TGCGCCAGCAGCTTGGTACAGGAGAACACTGAAGCTTTCTTT. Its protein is CASSLVQENTEAFF.

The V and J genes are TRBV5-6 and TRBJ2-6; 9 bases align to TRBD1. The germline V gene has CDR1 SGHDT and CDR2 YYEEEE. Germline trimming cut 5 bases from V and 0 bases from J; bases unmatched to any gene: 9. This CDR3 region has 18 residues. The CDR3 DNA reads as TGTGCCAGCAGTTTCCGGGACAGGGTTTTCTCTGGGGCCAACGTCCTGACTTTC. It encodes CASSFRDRVFSGANVLTF. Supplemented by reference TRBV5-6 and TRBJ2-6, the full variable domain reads DAGVTQSPTHLIKTRGQQVTLRCSPKSGHDTVSWYQQALGQGPQFIFQYYEEEERQRGNFPDRFSGHQFPNYSSELNVNALLLGDSALYLCASSFRDRVFSGANVLTFGAGSRLTVL.

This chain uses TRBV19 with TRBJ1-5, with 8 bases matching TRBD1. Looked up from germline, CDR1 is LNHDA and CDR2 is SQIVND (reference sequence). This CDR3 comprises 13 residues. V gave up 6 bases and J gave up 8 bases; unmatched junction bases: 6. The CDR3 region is CASSSGGAEPQHF. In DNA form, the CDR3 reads TGTGCCAGTAGCTCAGGGGGCGCGGAGCCCCAGCATTTT.

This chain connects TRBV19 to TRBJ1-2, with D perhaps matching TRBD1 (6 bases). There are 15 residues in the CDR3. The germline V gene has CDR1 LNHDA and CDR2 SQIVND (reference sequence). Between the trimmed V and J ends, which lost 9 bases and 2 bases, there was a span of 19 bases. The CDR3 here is CASRTVLLGNYGYTF. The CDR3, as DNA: TGTGCCAGCCGGACAGTACTCCTTGGGAACTATGGCTACACCTTC.

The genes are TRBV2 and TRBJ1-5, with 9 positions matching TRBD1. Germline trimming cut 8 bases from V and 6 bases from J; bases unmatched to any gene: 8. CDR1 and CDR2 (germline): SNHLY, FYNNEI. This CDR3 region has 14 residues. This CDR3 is CASQQGASFQPQHF. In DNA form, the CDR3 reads TGTGCCAGCCAACAGGGGGCAAGTTTTCAGCCCCAGCATTTT.

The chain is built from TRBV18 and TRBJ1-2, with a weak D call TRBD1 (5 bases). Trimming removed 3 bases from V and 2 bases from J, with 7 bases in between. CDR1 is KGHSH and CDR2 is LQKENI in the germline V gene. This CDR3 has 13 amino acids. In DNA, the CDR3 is TGTGCCAGCTCACCTGGGGGGAACTATGGCTACACCTTC. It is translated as CASSPGGNYGYTF. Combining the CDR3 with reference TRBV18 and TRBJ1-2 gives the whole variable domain NAGVMQNPRHLVRRRGQEARLRCSPMKGHSHVYWYRQLPEEGLKFMVYLQKENIIDESGMPKERFSAEFPKEGPSILRIQQVVRGDSAAYFCASSPGGNYGYTFGSGTRLTVV.

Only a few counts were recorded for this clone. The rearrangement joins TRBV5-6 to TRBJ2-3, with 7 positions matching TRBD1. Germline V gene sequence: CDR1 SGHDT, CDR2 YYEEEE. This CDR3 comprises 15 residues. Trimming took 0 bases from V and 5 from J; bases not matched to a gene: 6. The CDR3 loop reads CASSLDWTGRDTQYF. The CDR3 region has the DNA TGTGCCAGCAGCTTGGATTGGACAGGCAGAGATACGCAGTATTTT.

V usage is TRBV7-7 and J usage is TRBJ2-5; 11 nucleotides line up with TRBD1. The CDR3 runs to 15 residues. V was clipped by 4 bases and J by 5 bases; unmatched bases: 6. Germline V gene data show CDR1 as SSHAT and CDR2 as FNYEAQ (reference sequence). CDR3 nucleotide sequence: TGTGCCAGCAGCTCAGGACAGGGGGCTGAGGAGACCCAGTACTTC. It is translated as CASSSGQGAEETQYF.

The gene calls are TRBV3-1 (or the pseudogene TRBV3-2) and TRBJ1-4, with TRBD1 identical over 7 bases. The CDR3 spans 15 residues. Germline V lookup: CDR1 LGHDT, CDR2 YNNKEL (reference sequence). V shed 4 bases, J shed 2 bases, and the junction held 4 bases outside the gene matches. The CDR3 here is CASSRRQGTNEKLFF. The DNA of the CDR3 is TGTGCCAGCAGCCGTCGACAGGGCACTAATGAAAAACTGTTTTTT.

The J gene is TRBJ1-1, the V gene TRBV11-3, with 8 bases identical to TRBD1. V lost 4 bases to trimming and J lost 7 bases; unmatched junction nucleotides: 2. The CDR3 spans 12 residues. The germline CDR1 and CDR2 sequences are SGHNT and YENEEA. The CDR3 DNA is TGTGCCAGCAGCTATGGGACAGGTGAAGCTTTCTTT. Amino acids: CASSYGTGEAFF. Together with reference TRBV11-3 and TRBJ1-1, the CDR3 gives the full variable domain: EAGVVQSPRYKIIEKKQPVAFWCNPISGHNTLYWYLQNLGQGPELLIRYENEEAVDDSQLPKDRFSAERLKGVDSTLKIQPAELGDSAVYLCASSYGTGEAFFGQGTRLTVV.

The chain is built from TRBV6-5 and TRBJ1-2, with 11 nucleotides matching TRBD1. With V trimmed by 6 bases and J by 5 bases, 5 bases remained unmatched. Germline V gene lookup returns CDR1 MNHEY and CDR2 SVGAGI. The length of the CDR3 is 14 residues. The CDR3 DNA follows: TGTGCCAGCAGCACTGGACAGGGGGCGTATGGCTACACCTTC. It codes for CASSTGQGAYGYTF.

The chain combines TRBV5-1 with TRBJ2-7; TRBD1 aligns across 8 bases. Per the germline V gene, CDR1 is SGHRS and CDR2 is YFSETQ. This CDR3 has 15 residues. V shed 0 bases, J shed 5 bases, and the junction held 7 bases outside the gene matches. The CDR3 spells CASSLGQDRVNEQYF. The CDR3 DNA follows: TGCGCCAGCAGCTTGGGTCAGGACAGGGTCAACGAGCAGTACTTC.

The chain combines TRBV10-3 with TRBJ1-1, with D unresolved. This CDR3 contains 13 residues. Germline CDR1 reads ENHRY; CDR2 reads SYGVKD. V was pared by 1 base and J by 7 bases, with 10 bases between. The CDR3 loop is CAISEFQAVEAFF. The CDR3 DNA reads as TGTGCCATCAGTGAGTTTCAGGCAGTTGAAGCTTTCTTT.

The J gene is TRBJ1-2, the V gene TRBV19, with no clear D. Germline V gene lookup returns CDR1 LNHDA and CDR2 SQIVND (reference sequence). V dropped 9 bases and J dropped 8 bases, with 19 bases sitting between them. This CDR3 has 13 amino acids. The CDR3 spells CASQKRESKGYTF. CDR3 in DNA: TGTGCCAGCCAGAAGCGGGAGTCGAAAGGCTACACCTTC.

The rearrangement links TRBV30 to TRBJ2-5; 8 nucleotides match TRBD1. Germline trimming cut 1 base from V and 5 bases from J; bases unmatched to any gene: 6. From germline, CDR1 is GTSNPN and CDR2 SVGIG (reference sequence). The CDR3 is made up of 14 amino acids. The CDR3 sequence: CAWSGMAGGETQYF. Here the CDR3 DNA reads TGTGCCTGGAGTGGGATGGCAGGGGGCGAGACCCAGTACTTC.

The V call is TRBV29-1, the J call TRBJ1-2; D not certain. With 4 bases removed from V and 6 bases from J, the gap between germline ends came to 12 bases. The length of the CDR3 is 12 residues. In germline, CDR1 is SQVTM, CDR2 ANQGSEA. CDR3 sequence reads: CSVGTPDNGYTF. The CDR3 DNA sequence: TGCAGCGTTGGGACTCCAGATAATGGCTACACCTTC.